The 14 T cell receptor beta chains below were found in one sample sequenced in a study of T-cell reconstitution after alpha-beta-depleted transplantation in children. As it was prepared, the TCRbeta library received unique molecular identifiers. TCRdb re-called the PCR reads through MiXCR, storing one row per CDR3 protein. The data show a few hundred thousand distinct CDR3 sequences, around 25% seen once. This specimen consisted of PBMCs, mostly from graft donor cells, obtained 180 days after TCRalphabeta/CD19-depleted stem cell transplant. These receptor sequences come from a male patient aged 10 to 17 who had a stem cell transplant for acute lymphoblastic leukemia, so the T cells may come from the graft donor.

V is TRBV5-1 and J is TRBJ2-7; 9 bases agree with TRBD2. This CDR3 is 16 amino acids long. The germline V gene has CDR1 SGHRS and CDR2 YFSETQ. V dropped 1 base and J dropped 5; count of bases not matched to a gene: 10. The chain's CDR3 is CASSLWSAGGTHEQYF. Here the CDR3 DNA reads TGCGCCAGCAGCTTGTGGTCCGCGGGAGGGACCCACGAGCAGTACTTC.

J is TRBJ2-1 and V is TRBV2; 11 bases fit TRBD2. This CDR3 region has 15 residues. Germline-derived CDR1 and CDR2 are SNHLY and FYNNEI. The V segment lost 6 bases and the J segment 5 bases; nucleotides outside the gene matches: 6. The CDR3: CASRLIAGGDNEQFF. CDR3 bases: TGTGCCAGCAGGCTAATAGCGGGAGGGGACAATGAGCAGTTCTTC. Together with reference TRBV2 and TRBJ2-1, the CDR3 gives the full variable domain: EPEVTQTPSHQVTQMGQEVILRCVPISNHLYFYWYRQILGQKVEFLVSFYNNEISEKSEIFDDQFSVERPDGSNFTLKIRSTKLEDSAMYFCASRLIAGGDNEQFFGPGTRLTVL.

This clonotype was seen ten or more times. The rearrangement joins TRBV10-3 to TRBJ2-4, with 7 positions matching TRBD2. Trimming cost V 10 bases and J 3 bases; bases outside gene matches: 9. CDR3 length: 14 amino acids. The V gene's germline CDR1 is ENHRY and CDR2 SYGVKD. DNA for the CDR3: TGTGCCACCCGGAGGGAGGGAAGCAAAAACATTCAGTACTTC. Encoded protein: CATRREGSKNIQYF.

This sequence joins TRBV6-5 and TRBJ2-4; possibly TRBD1 or TRBD2 for D (5 bases each). The CDR3 sequence is 16 residues long. CDR1 and CDR2 from the germline V gene are MNHEY and SVGAGI. V was shortened by 2 bases and J by 2 bases, with 13 bases between the two germline ends. CDR3 bases: TGTGCCAGCAGTTACGGCTGGGGGTTTACCAAAAACATTCAGTACTTC. This translates into CASSYGWGFTKNIQYF.

As regards this clonotype: A much more abundant neighbour one base away suggests this may be a read error. The gene calls are TRBV5-1 and TRBJ2-3; 8 bases line up with TRBD1. CDR1 is SGHRS and CDR2 is YFSETQ in the germline V gene. With V trimmed by 4 bases and J by 6 bases, 13 bases remained unmatched. CDR3 length: 16 amino acids. Here the CDR3 DNA reads TGCGCCAGCAGCCCCAGACAGGGGCTAATATCGGATACGCAGTATTTT. It translates to CASSPRQGLISDTQYF.

The chain carries TRBV20-1 and TRBJ2-5, with TRBD2 as a possible D gene (5 bases). The CDR3 length is 16 residues. Germline V gene lookup returns CDR1 DFQATT and CDR2 SNEGSKA (reference sequence). Trimming left V 4 bases short and J 2 bases short, with 20 bases between. The CDR3 DNA follows: TGCAGTGCTAACACCGACTTAGCGCGAGGGCAAGAGACCCAGTACTTC. It codes for CSANTDLARGQETQYF.

The chain combines TRBV12-3 or TRBV12-4 with TRBJ1-4; TRBD1 aligns across 10 bases. The CDR3 totals 15 residues. After removal of 6 bases from V and 7 bases from J, the junction contained 8 bases not matched to a gene. CDR3 region: CASRETGGYGEKLFF. As DNA, the CDR3 is TGTGCCAGCAGGGAGACAGGGGGCTATGGTGAAAAACTGTTTTTT.

The V gene is TRBV4-1, the J gene TRBJ2-4; 10 bases agree with TRBD2. CDR1 and CDR2 (germline): MGHRA, YSYEKL. The CDR3 consists of 18 residues. The junction had 5 bases not matched to a gene; V was cut back by 0 bases and J by 0 bases. The CDR3 bases are TGCGCCAGCAGCCAAGATAGGGCTAGCGGGAGAGCCAAAAACATTCAGTACTTC. Protein sequence: CASSQDRASGRAKNIQYF.

In the case of this clonotype: One junction end does not reproduce the germline sequence, and a read error may be involved. The chain carries TRBV18 and TRBJ2-7; a weak D match, TRBD1 (5 bases). The germline V gene encodes CDR1 KGHSH and CDR2 LQKENI. This CDR3 is built from 16 residues. In DNA, the CDR3 is TGTTCCAGCTCACCAGCGCAGGGAAGGGTGACCTACGAGCAGTACTTC. Translation: CSSSPAQGRVTYEQYF.

This clonotype turned up a few times. V gene TRBV3-1 combines with J gene TRBJ2-7; D may match TRBD1 or TRBD2 (5 bases each). Trimming removed 7 bases from V and 1 base from J, with 8 bases in between. CDR3 length equals 12 residues. Per germline, CDR1 LGHDT and CDR2 YNNKEL (reference sequence). The CDR3 region is CASTGASYEQYF. In DNA, the CDR3 is TGTGCCAGCACCGGGGCGTCCTACGAGCAGTACTTC.

This clonotype appeared a few times. This chain uses TRBV3-1 with TRBJ2-3, with 12 bases fitting TRBD1. Germline values: CDR1 LGHDT, CDR2 YNNKEL (reference sequence). This CDR3 region has 15 residues. The V and J ends lost 4 bases and 4 bases, in that order; junction bases with no gene match: 3. The CDR3 DNA sequence: TGTGCCAGCAGCCTGGGACAGGGGGCCGCAGATACGCAGTATTTT. This gives the protein CASSLGQGAADTQYF.

The chain recombines TRBV10-3 with TRBJ1-4, with D hard to call. CDR1 ENHRY and CDR2 SYGVKD come from the germline V gene. V was trimmed by 5 bases and J by 8 bases, leaving 12 bases between them. This CDR3 has 13 residues. The CDR3 nucleotides are TGTGCCATCAGTAACCGGGAGAGCGAAAAACTGTTTTTT. Protein sequence: CAISNRESEKLFF.

This clonotype has just a few counts. V usage is TRBV3-1 and J usage is TRBJ2-5, with 12 nucleotides matching TRBD2. V shed 1 base, J shed 4 bases, and the junction held 4 bases outside the gene matches. Per the germline V gene, CDR1 is LGHDT and CDR2 is YNNKEL (reference sequence). CDR3 length equals 16 residues. This chain's CDR3 is CASSQGLAGARETQYF. As DNA, the CDR3 is TGTGCCAGCAGCCAAGGACTAGCGGGAGCCAGAGAGACCCAGTACTTC.

V usage is TRBV27 and J usage is TRBJ2-1, with 11 positions matching TRBD2. V shed 6 bases and J 5 bases; nucleotides not matched to a gene: 6. The CDR3 extends over 15 amino acids. The germline V gene encodes CDR1 MNHEY and CDR2 SMNVEV (reference sequence). The CDR3 reads CASSPFSGRDNEQFF. The DNA of the CDR3 is TGTGCCAGCAGCCCATTTAGCGGGAGGGACAATGAGCAGTTCTTC.